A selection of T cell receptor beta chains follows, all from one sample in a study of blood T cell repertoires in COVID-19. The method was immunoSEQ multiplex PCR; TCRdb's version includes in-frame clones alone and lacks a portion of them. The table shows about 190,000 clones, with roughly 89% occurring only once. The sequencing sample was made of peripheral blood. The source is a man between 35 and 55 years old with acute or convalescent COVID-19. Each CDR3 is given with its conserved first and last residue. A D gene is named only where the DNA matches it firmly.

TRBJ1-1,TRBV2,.,TGTGCCAGCAGGCAGGGCCCCACTGAAGCTTTCTTT,CASRQGPTEAFF
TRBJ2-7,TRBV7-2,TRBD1,TGTGCCAGCAGCTTAGCAAAAATCCACAGGGGGGTTGCAGAAAAGTACTTC,CASSLAKIHRGVAEKYF
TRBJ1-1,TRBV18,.,TGTGCCAGCTCACCACCCGGGCAGGGTCGGACTGAAGCTTTCTTT,CASSPPGQGRTEAFF
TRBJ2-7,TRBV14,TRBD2,TGTGCCAGCAGCCTCTATAGCGGGGTGGAAACCTACGAGCAGTACTTC,CASSLYSGVETYEQYF
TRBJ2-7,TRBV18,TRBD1,TGTGCCAGCTCGGCCGGGACAGGTTCCTACGAGCAGTACTTC,CASSAGTGSYEQYF
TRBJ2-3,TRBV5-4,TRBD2,TGTGCCAGCAGTTCGAGCGGGGGACACACAGATACGCAGTATTTT,CASSSSGGHTDTQYF
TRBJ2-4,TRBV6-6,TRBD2,TGTGCCAGCAGTCAATGGACTAGCGGGGGGTTCGTAGCCAAAAACATTCAGTACTTC,CASSQWTSGGFVAKNIQYF
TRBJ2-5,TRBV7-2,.,TGTGCCAGCAGCTCACAGCCCCACCCACAGGAGACCCAGTACTTC,CASSSQPHPQETQYF
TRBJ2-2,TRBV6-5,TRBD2,TGTGCCAGCAGGGCAGCGGGGGGCGGAACCGGGGAGCTGTTTTTT,CASRAAGGGTGELFF
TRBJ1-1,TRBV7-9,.,TGTGCCAGCAGCTTATTCCTGGGGCTGGACACTGAAGCTTTCTTT,CASSLFLGLDTEAFF
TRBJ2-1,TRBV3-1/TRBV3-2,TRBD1,TGTGCCAGCAGCCAAGATCAACAGGGGGACAATGAGCAGTTCTTC,CASSQDQQGDNEQFF
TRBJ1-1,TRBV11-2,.,TGTGCCAGCAGCTTATCCCCAGGTGAAGCTTTCTTT,CASSLSPGEAFF
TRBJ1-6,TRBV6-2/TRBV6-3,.,TGTGCCAGCAGTCTCGACACCCCTAATTCACCCCTCCACTTT,CASSLDTPNSPLHF
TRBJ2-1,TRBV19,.,TGTGCCAGTAGTGAGGGGGGGATTTACAATGAGCAGTTCTTC,CASSEGGIYNEQFF
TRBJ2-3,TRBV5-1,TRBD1,TGCGCCAGCAGCTTGGAAGGACAGGGGTCCACAGATACGCAGTATTTT,CASSLEGQGSTDTQYF